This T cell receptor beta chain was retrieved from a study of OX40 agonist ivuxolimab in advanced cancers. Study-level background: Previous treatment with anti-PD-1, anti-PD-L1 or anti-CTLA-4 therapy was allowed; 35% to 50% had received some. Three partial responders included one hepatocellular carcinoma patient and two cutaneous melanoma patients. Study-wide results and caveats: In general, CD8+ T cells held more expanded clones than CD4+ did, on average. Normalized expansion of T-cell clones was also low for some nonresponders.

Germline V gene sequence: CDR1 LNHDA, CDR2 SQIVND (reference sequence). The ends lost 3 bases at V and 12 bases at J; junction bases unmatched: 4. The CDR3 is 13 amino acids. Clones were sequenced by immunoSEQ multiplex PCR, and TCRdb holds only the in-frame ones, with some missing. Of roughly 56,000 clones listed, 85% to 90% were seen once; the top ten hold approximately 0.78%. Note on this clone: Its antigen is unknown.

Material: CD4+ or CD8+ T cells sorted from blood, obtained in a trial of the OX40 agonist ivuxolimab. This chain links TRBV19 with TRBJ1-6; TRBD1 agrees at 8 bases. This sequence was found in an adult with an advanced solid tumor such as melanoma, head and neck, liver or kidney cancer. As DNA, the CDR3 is TGTGCCAGTAGTATCAGGGGGCGCGGACCCCTCCACTTT. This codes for CASSIRGRGPLHF.